The entry below gives a single TCR beta chain sequence along with its context. What it binds is unknown. UMI-labeled 5' RACE TRB cDNA libraries were prepared from the cells. TCRdb reprocessed the 5' RACE reads; each CDR3 protein has one entry and no DNA is given. Its table records about 86,000 distinct CDR3 sequences. This CDR3 has 14 residues. Germline CDR1 and CDR2: MNHEY and SVGEGT. The sample belongs to a study of CXCR3-negative and CXCR3-positive naive CD8 T cells. Notes on the study in general: Compared with CXCR3-negative naive cells, CXCR3-positive naive cells showed more hydrophobic TRB CDR3s.

The clonotype originates from a human donor in good health. Some clones in this sample may be carry-over from other donors' samples. Sequenced material: naive CXCR3+ CD8+ T cells from blood. Subset meaning: CD45RO-CCR7+CD27+CD95- naive CD8+ T cells expressing CXCR3 (TNR3+). This chain links TRBV6-2 or TRBV6-3 with TRBJ2-7; TCRdb picks TRBD2, but there is no DNA to check that call. This CDR3 reads CASSYDWAQYEQYF.